Given below is one T cell receptor (beta chain) in context. These data originate in a study of human CD8 memory T cell subsets. Production of TCR beta libraries used UMI-labeled 5' RACE as the method. TCRdb reanalyzed the 5' RACE reads, giving one entry per CDR3 protein sequence and no DNA. The sample has around 3,500 distinct CDR3 sequences, and its top ten clones hold around a third. Sequencing used CD8+ effector memory T cells (TEM) sorted from PBMCs. The subset here: effector memory CD8 T cells, CCR7- CD45RO+ CD95+. The clonotype comes from a human donor in good health.

CDR3 sequence reads: CSAIPAGARVNGELFF. The chain uses TRBV20-1 and TRBJ2-2; TCRdb lists TRBD2, though no DNA is available to test this call. The CDR3 consists of 16 residues. Germline-derived CDR1 and CDR2 are DFQATT and SNEGSKA (reference sequence).